Each of the 16 T cell receptor beta chains below was sequenced from the same sample in a study of PD-1 blockade in mismatch repair-deficient tumors. The method was immunoSEQ multiplex PCR; TCRdb's version includes in-frame clones alone and lacks a portion of them. The sample holds tens of thousands of clones, 83% seen once. This specimen consisted of peripheral blood, obtained 12 weeks after starting pembrolizumab. Receptors were obtained from an adult with mismatch repair-deficient cancer.

The V gene is TRBV19, the J gene TRBJ1-4; possible D gene TRBD1, 5 bases. Germline loops: CDR1 LNHDA, CDR2 SQIVND (reference sequence). Trimming took off 1 base at V and 5 bases at J, with 11 bases between the two ends. The CDR3 extends over 15 amino acids. This CDR3 reads CASSIALGRNEKLFF. The CDR3 DNA is TGTGCCAGTAGTATAGCCCTGGGACGAAATGAAAAACTGTTTTTT.

This clone was counted a single time. This chain uses TRBV27 with TRBJ2-7; 8 bases are shared with TRBD1. CDR3 size: 13 residues. Germline CDR1 reads MNHEY; CDR2 reads SMNVEV (reference sequence). The trim removed 5 bases at V and 4 bases at J, leaving 4 bases unmatched. CDR3 bases: TGTGCCAGCAGTCCCTGGACAGGGTACGAGCAGTACTTC. Encoded protein: CASSPWTGYEQYF.

The chain has TRBV11-2 and TRBJ2-5; 12 nucleotides agree with TRBD2. The CDR3 length is 17 residues. Germline trimming cut 1 base from V and 4 bases from J; bases unmatched to any gene: 7. Germline CDR1 SGHAT, CDR2 FQNNGV. For the CDR3, the DNA is TGTGCCAGCAGCTTAGGGCTAGCGGGAGGGTTAGGAGAGACCCAGTACTTC. It codes for CASSLGLAGGLGETQYF.

The genes are TRBV6-5 and TRBJ1-2; a possible D gene is TRBD1 (5 bases). The CDR3 consists of 14 residues. Germline V gene lookup returns CDR1 MNHEY and CDR2 SVGAGI. Trimming took 5 bases from V and 6 from J, leaving 16 bases between them. The CDR3 is CASSEGTEANGYTF. The CDR3 DNA sequence: TGTGCCAGCAGTGAGGGGACCGAGGCGAATGGCTACACCTTC.

This rearrangement joins TRBV4-2 to TRBJ1-2; weak D call: TRBD1 (6 bases). V dropped 0 bases and J dropped 4 bases, with 12 bases sitting between them. Germline V CDR1 and CDR2: LGHNA, YNFKEQ. The CDR3 spans 15 residues. The CDR3 DNA reads TGTGCCAGCAGCCAAGACTGGGGGCGCGGCTATGGCTACACCTTC. This codes for CASSQDWGRGYGYTF.

The rearrangement links TRBV20-1 to TRBJ2-5, with unresolved D. The V gene's germline CDR1 is DFQATT and CDR2 SNEGSKA (reference sequence). V shed 5 bases and J shed 2 bases, with 3 bases lying between them. The CDR3 sequence is 10 residues long. This CDR3 is CSAYQETQYF. Here the CDR3 DNA reads TGCAGTGCTTATCAAGAGACCCAGTACTTC.

The V and J genes are TRBV25-1 and TRBJ1-4, with 9 positions matching TRBD1. The CDR3 consists of 15 residues. CDR1 MGHDK and CDR2 SYGVNS come from the germline V gene. J gave up 5 bases and V 3 bases, and 4 bases lay outside the gene matches. CDR3 DNA sequence: TGTGCCAGCAGTGATATTGGGACAGGGAATGAAAAACTGTTTTTT. Protein: CASSDIGTGNEKLFF.

For this clone: One end of the junction is discordant with germline, which a read error may explain. V usage is TRBV7-7 and J usage is TRBJ1-2; 8 bases match TRBD1. Germline lookup yields CDR1 SSHAT and CDR2 FNYEAQ (reference sequence). The CDR3 runs to 14 residues. The CDR3 is CASSLQGANYGYTF. The CDR3 coding sequence is TGTGCTAGCAGCTTACAGGGGGCTAACTATGGCTACACCTTC.

The chain recombines TRBV7-9 with TRBJ2-3; 8 nucleotides agree with TRBD2. The V segment lost 5 bases and the J segment 3 bases; nucleotides outside the gene matches: 13. Germline-derived CDR1 and CDR2 are SEHNR and FQNEAQ (reference sequence). The CDR3 consists of 17 residues. The CDR3 nucleotides are TGTGCCAGCAGCCCACCGGGAGGGGCCAGCTGGACAGATACGCAGTATTTT. As protein: CASSPPGGASWTDTQYF.

The chain joins TRBV11-2 to TRBJ2-5, with D perhaps TRBD2 (6 bases). The V end was cut by 2 bases, the J end by 6 bases, with 13 bases between. This CDR3 region has 14 residues. Germline V gene sequence: CDR1 SGHAT, CDR2 FQNNGV. The CDR3 is CASSLNVGGKTQYF. CDR3 DNA: TGTGCCAGCAGCTTAAATGTGGGAGGAAAGACCCAGTACTTC.

The chain is built from TRBV28 and TRBJ1-3; D may be TRBD1 (5 bases). Deletions cut 3 bases from V and 3 bases from J, with 18 bases between. The CDR3 length is 17 residues. Germline V CDR1 and CDR2: MDHEN, SYDVKM. The CDR3 is CASSFFQGLRNGNTIYF. CDR3 in DNA: TGTGCCAGCAGTTTTTTTCAGGGTCTTAGAAATGGAAACACCATATATTTT.

This clone occurred once. CDR3 sequence reads: CAWSPSSGSYEQYF. Written as DNA, the CDR3 is TGTGCCTGGAGTCCATCTAGCGGCTCCTACGAGCAGTACTTC. The chain links TRBV30 to TRBJ2-7; 7 bases match TRBD2. In germline, CDR1 is GTSNPN, CDR2 SVGIG (reference sequence). With V trimmed by 2 bases and J by 0 bases, 4 bases remained unmatched. CDR3 size: 14 residues.

The chain recombines TRBV28 with TRBJ2-7; TRBD1 matches 7 bases. Germline V gene sequence: CDR1 MDHEN, CDR2 SYDVKM. V lost 3 bases, J lost 0 bases, and 8 bases stayed unmatched. CDR3 length: 16 amino acids. The CDR3 reads CASSFPGQVSSYEQYF. CDR3 coding DNA: TGTGCCAGCAGTTTCCCCGGACAGGTGTCCTCCTACGAGCAGTACTTC.

The chain uses TRBV6-7 and TRBJ2-7; 7 nucleotides match TRBD2. TRBV6-7 has ORF status, its function being uncertain. The CDR3 covers 12 residues. The V segment lost 7 bases and the J segment 3 bases; nucleotides outside the gene matches: 3. CDR3 in DNA: TGTGCCAGCACTCCTAGCGGCTACGAGCAGTACTTC. Its translation: CASTPSGYEQYF.

This chain connects TRBV5-1 to TRBJ2-1; possible D gene TRBD1, 5 bases. The CDR3 sequence is 15 residues long. The V end was cut by 1 base, the J end by 3 bases, with 11 bases between. Germline V gives CDR1 SGHRS, CDR2 YFSETQ. The CDR3 coding sequence is TGCGCCAGCAGCTTGTTAGGGGCCAACTACAATGAGCAGTTCTTC. This sequence encodes CASSLLGANYNEQFF.

This clone was recorded a few times. This sequence joins TRBV9 and TRBJ1-2; D not resolved. The CDR3 has 12 amino acids. The germline gives CDR1 SGDLS, CDR2 YYNGEE. The germline V and J ends were trimmed by 0 bases and 7 bases, with 7 bases remaining between them. The CDR3 loop reads CASSVDRSGYTF. Here the CDR3 DNA reads TGTGCCAGCAGCGTAGATCGGTCTGGCTACACCTTC.